This T cell receptor beta chain emerged from a study of blood T cell repertoires in COVID-19. Looking at the study overall: T cells, B-cell-depleted T cells, or PBMCs provided the cDNA or gDNA that served as material.

CDR3 length equals 18 residues. The V gene end was trimmed by 5 bases and the J gene end by 3 bases; junction bases not matched to a gene: 12. The germline V gene has CDR1 SGHVS and CDR2 FQNEAQ. Adults between roughly 18 and 89 years of age took part from about two dozen US areas. The study assigned cohorts using participant-reported clinical history. In Cohort 3, a recovered donor had either two negative PCRs, clearance, or symptom resolution. TCRdb keeps only in-frame clones here, not all; method: immunoSEQ multiplex PCR. The table includes around 300,000 clones, around nine tenths detected once. The rearrangement joins TRBV7-8 to TRBJ2-3; TRBD1 aligns across 12 bases. This receptor was obtained from a woman aged 25-40 years who had recovered from COVID-19. The specimen sequenced was PBMCs or T cells enriched from blood (not recorded which). Here the CDR3 reads CASSPLGGTGGATDTQYF. The CDR3 DNA reads TGTGCCAGCAGCCCCCTGGGGGGGACAGGGGGCGCGACAGATACGCAGTATTTT.